A single sample gave rise to the 2 T cell receptor beta chains below, sequenced in a study of T cell changes during pregnancy in multiple sclerosis (dated by TCRdb to about 2019). Receptor amplification or capture employed the immunoSEQ multiplex PCR assay. Entries here come from immuneACCESS through TCRdb and include only in-frame sequences with V and J called. Some clones fail to appear in such tables; in the studies checked, an unresolved V gene covers under half of the shortfall, and the cause of the remainder is unknown. The sample contains 75,000 to 95,000 clones, around 93% of them found a single time. The leading ten clones occupy approximately 2.4% of the sample. Sample: peripheral blood, taken in the second trimester of pregnancy. The receptors were gathered from a female donor with multiple sclerosis, enrolled in a pregnancy study.

The CDR3 nucleotides read TGTGCCAGCAGGACAACAGGGAACACCGGGGAGCTGTTTTTT. It is translated as CASRTTGNTGELFF. The chain employs TRBV7-6 and TRBJ2-2; D is possibly TRBD1 (5 bases). CDR3 length: 14 amino acids. CDR1 is SGHVS, CDR2 FNYEAQ, per germline. Deletions cut 6 bases from V and 1 base from J, with 9 bases between.

The chain couples TRBV29-1 to TRBJ2-5; D is unresolved. V dropped 2 bases and J dropped 3 bases, with 4 bases sitting between them. Germline V CDR1 and CDR2: SQVTM, ANQGSEA. The CDR3 is made up of 11 amino acids. The CDR3 loop reads CSVEPKETQYF. Here the CDR3 DNA reads TGCAGCGTTGAACCAAAAGAGACCCAGTACTTC.